This T cell receptor beta chain was documented in a study of regulatory T cells in long-lasting Graves disease. Time point reported: persistent/refractory GD, antithyroid drugs over 5 years with positive TRAb. PBMC-extracted RNA yielded the TCR library. Whole-study findings and limits: New patients shared fewer than 1,000 public clonotypes, and persistent patients shared more, with approximately 2,500.

The CDR3 has 14 residues. V gave up 6 bases and J gave up 3 bases, with 12 bases separating them. This clonotype occurred many times. What it binds is unknown. Combining iRepertoire HTBI primers with Arm-PCR of CDR3 regions, the authors built TCR beta libraries. TCRdb reprocessed the multiplex PCR reads with MiXCR, giving one entry per CDR3 protein. The data show about 450,000 distinct CDR3 sequences, 23% seen once. This sequence joins TRBV12-3 or TRBV12-4 and TRBJ1-5, with a weak D call TRBD1 (6 bases). The sample here was peripheral blood mononuclear cells (PBMCs), taken when the disease was refractory, from a patient treated with antithyroid drugs. The clonotype originates from a female donor with Graves disease. CDR3 DNA sequence: TGTGCCAGCAGCCGTGGACAGATCAATCAGCCCCAGCATTTT. It specifies CASSRGQINQPQHF.